This T cell receptor (beta chain) is drawn from a study of cytomegalovirus exposure and HLA in healthy donors. J gave up 2 bases and V 4 bases, and 23 bases lay outside the gene matches. The CDR3 is 21 residues long. It was with 60 Vbeta and 13 Jbeta primers that the PCR ran. The assay was immunoSEQ multiplex PCR, and TCRdb's table has in-frame clones only and misses some. The sample shows some 44,000 clones, 40% to 60% of them seen only once. The J gene is TRBJ2-7, the V gene TRBV23-1; TRBD2 aligns across 10 bases. TRBV23-1 is designated an ORF whose function remains uncertain. Sequencing was carried out using PBMCs. The source is a human donor in good health. The CDR3 reads CASSPRWTEKTTSGVPYEQYF. The DNA for the CDR3 is TGCGCCAGCAGTCCGCGATGGACAGAAAAGACTACTAGCGGGGTACCCTACGAGCAGTACTTC.